This TCR beta chain was identified in a study of OX40 agonist ivuxolimab in advanced cancers. About the full investigation: Ivuxolimab was a fully human IgG2 agonistic monoclonal antibody targeting the costimulatory receptor OX40 (CD134). Intravenous ivuxolimab was administered to patients every 2 weeks at six dose levels: 0.01, 0.1, 0.3, 1.5, 3 and 10 mg/kg. The paper reports the monotherapy dose-escalation portion (N ≈ 50 patients) of the phase I ivuxolimab trial. Prior anti-PD-1, anti-PD-L1 or anti-CTLA-4 therapy was permitted, and about two fifths of dose-escalation patients had received checkpoint inhibitors. A male proportion of 82.7% and a mean age of approximately 55 years, ranging from about 20 to 80, were recorded for the dose-escalation cohort. Of the 50 or so patients in dose escalation, around 20 had hepatocellular carcinoma, roughly 15 had melanoma, 9 had renal cell carcinoma and 9 had head and neck cancer. Peripheral TCRbeta sequencing was intended to test whether TCR sequence diversity was altered and clonal T-cell expansion was caused by ivuxolimab. Partial responses occurred in three dose-escalation patients, of whom one had hepatocellular carcinoma and two had cutaneous melanoma.

The trial excluded patients who had a history of autoimmune disease or were on systemic immunosuppression. Peripheral blood for TCR sequencing was drawn from every dose cohort at baseline, at cycle 4 day 1 and at cycle 7 day 1. The samples were taken from a phase I, first-in-human, multicenter, open-label dose-escalation trial of ivuxolimab. Adults with locally advanced or metastatic head and neck squamous cell, hepatocellular, melanoma or renal cell carcinoma were enrolled in the trial. Before TCR sequencing, CD4+ T cells and CD8+ T cells were sorted from peripheral blood as separate populations. The junction shows trimming of 0 bases on V and 7 bases on J, and the gene matches do not reach 7 bases of it. From the germline V gene, CDR1 is SGHRS and CDR2 is YFSETQ. Spanning cysteine to phenylalanine, the CDR3 consists of 16 amino acids. The retained sequence is limited to the CDR3, 48 bases, with the frame set at the first base.

Overall study results and their limits: On average, CD8+ T cells showed more expanded clones than CD4+ T cells after ivuxolimab. In partial responders in the 0.1-3.0 mg/kg groups, normalized peripheral clonal expansion was found to be among the lowest, especially among CD8+ T cells. Antigen specificity was not determined for the clonally expanded peripheral T cells. At doses of 0.1 to 3.0 mg/kg, clonal expansion of both CD4+ and CD8+ T cells in blood was seen between baseline and week 6. Low levels of normalized T-cell clonal expansion were also shown by some nonresponding patients.

Details on this clone: The antigen it recognizes is unknown. No base qualities exist here, and no much larger clone lies one base off it.

For sequencing of the TCRbeta CDR3 region, genomic DNA was extracted from the sorted cells. The immunoSEQ Assay was used for sequencing of TCRbeta CDR3 regions. Here the immuneACCESS table is served through TCRdb, limited to in-frame sequences with V and J called. Missing clones are a known gap in these copies; in checked studies unresolved V genes cover under half, and the rest lacks a known reason. This sample has tens of thousands of clones in its table, and approximately 85% of those were observed once. The ten largest clones add up to about three fifths of the sample. The rearrangement joined TRBV5-1 to TRBJ1-6; the central 7 bases match TRBD1. The TCR originated in an adult with an advanced solid tumor such as melanoma, head and neck, liver or kidney cancer. The source was CD4+ or CD8+ T cells sorted from blood, collected in a trial of the OX40 agonist ivuxolimab. CDR3 reads: CASSLVSGTANSPLHF. The DNA sequence is as follows: TGCGCCAGCAGCTTGGTTTCCGGGACAGCCAATTCACCCCTCCACTTT.